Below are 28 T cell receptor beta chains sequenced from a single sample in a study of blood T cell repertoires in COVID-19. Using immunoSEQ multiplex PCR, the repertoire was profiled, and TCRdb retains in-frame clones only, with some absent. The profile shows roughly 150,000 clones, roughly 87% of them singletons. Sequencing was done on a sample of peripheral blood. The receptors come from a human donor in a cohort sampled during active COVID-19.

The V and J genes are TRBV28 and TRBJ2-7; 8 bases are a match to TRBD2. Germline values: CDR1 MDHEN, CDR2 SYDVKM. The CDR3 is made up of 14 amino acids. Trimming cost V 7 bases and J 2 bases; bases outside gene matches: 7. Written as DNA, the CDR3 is TGTGCCAGCAAAGTGCTACTAGCGGCCTACGAGCAGTACTTC. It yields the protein CASKVLLAAYEQYF.

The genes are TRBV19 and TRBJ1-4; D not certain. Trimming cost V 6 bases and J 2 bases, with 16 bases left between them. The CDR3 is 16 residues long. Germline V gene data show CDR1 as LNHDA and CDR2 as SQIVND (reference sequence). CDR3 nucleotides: TGTGCCAGTAGAGAAATTAAGGCCGGGACTAATGAAAAACTGTTTTTT. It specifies CASREIKAGTNEKLFF.

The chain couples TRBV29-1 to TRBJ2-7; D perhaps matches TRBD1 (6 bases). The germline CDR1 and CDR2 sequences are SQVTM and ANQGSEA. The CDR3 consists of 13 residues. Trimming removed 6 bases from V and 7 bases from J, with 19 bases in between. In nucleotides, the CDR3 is TGCAGCGTAGTCCCGGCAGGGGCCGGGGAGCAGTACTTC. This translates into CSVVPAGAGEQYF.

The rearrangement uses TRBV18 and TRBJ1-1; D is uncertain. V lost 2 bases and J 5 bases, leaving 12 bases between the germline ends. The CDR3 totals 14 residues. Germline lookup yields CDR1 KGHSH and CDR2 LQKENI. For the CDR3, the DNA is TGTGCCAGCTCACCATCCCGTCTCGGTACTGAAGCTTTCTTT. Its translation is CASSPSRLGTEAFF.

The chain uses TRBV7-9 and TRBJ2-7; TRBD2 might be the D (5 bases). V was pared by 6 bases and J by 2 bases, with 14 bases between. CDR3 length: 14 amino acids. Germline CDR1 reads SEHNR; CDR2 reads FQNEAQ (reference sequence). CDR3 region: CASSKTGGPYEQYF. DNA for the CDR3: TGTGCCAGCAGTAAGACCGGAGGACCCTACGAGCAGTACTTC.

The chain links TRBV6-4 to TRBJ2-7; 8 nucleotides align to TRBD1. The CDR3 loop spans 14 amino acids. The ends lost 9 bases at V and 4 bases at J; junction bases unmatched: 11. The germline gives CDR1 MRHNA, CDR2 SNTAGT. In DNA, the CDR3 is TGTGCCAGGGGAGAGACAGGGGTGAAGTACGAGCAGTACTTC. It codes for CARGETGVKYEQYF.

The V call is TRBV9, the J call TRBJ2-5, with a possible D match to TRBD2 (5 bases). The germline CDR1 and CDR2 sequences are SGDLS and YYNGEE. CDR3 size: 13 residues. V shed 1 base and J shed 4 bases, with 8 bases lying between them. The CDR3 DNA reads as TGTGCCAGCAGCGTATGGGGAGTAGAGACCCAGTACTTC. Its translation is CASSVWGVETQYF.

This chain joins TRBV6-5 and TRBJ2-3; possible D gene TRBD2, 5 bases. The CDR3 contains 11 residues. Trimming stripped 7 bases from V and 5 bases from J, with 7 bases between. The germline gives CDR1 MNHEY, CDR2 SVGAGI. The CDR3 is CASTRGDTQYF. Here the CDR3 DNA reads TGTGCCAGCACCCGGGGAGATACGCAGTATTTT.

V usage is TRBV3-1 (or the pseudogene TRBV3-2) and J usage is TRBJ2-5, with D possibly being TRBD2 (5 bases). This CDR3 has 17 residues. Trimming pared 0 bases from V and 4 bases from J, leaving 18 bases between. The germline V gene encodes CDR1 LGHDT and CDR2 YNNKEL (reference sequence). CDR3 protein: CASSQESFWAEGETQYF. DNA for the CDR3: TGTGCCAGCAGCCAAGAATCTTTTTGGGCCGAGGGAGAGACCCAGTACTTC.

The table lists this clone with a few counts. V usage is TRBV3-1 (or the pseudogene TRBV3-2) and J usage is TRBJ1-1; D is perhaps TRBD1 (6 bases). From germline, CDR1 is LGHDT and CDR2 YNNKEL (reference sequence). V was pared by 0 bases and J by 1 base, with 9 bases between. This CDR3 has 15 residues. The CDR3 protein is CASSQEGGRNTEAFF. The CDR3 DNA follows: TGTGCCAGCAGCCAAGAAGGGGGTAGGAACACTGAAGCTTTCTTT.

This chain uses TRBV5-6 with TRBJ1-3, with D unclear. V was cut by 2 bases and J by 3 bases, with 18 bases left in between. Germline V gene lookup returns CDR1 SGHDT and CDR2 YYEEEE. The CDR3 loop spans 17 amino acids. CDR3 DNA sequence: TGTGCCAGCAGCTTAACCCCCGACTCATACAATGGAAACACCATATATTTT. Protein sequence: CASSLTPDSYNGNTIYF.

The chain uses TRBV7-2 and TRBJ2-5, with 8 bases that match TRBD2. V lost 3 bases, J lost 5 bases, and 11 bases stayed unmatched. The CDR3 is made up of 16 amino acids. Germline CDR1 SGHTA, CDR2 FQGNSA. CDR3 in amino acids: CASSFQGTRARETQYF. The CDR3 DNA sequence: TGTGCCAGCAGCTTCCAGGGGACTAGGGCCCGGGAGACCCAGTACTTC.

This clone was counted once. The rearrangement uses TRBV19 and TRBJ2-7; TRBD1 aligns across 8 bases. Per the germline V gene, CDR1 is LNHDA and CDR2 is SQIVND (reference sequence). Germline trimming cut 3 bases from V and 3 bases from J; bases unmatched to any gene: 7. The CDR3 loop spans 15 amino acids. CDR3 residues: CASSIAGGRYYEQYF. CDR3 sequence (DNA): TGTGCCAGTAGTATCGCAGGGGGCCGCTACTACGAGCAGTACTTC.

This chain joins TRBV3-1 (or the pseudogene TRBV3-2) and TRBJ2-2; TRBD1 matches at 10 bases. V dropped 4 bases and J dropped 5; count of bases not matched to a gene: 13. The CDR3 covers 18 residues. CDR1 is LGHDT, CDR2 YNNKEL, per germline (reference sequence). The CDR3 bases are TGTGCCAGCAGCCGCCTCCGATTGACAGGGGGCTTTACCGGGGAGCTGTTTTTT. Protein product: CASSRLRLTGGFTGELFF.

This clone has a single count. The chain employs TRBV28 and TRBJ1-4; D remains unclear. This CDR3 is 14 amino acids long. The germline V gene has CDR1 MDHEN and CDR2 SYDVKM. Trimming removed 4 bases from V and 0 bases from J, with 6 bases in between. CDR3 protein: CASSSVSTNEKLFF. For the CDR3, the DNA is TGTGCCAGCAGTTCGGTTTCAACTAATGAAAAACTGTTTTTT. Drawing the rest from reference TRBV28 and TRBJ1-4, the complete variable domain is DVKVTQSSRYLVKRTGEKVFLECVQDMDHENMFWYRQDPGLGLRLIYFSYDVKMKEKGDIPEGYSVSREKKERFSLILESASTNQTSMYLCASSSVSTNEKLFFGSGTQLSVL.

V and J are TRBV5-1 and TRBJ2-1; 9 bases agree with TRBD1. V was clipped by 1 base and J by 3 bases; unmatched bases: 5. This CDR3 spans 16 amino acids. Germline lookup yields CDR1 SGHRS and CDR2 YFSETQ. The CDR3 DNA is TGCGCCAGCAGCTTGAGGCTGGGACAGGGCTACAATGAGCAGTTCTTC. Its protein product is CASSLRLGQGYNEQFF.

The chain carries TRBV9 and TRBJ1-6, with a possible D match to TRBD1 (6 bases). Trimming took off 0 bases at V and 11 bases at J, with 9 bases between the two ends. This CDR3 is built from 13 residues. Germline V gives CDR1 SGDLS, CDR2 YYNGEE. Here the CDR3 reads CASSVGTETPLHF. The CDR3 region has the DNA TGTGCCAGCAGCGTAGGGACAGAGACACCCCTCCACTTT.

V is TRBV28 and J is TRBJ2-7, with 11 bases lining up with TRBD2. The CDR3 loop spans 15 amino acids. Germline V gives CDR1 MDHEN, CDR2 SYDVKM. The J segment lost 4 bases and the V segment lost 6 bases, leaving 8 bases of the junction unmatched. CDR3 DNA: TGTGCCAGCAGCCTAAGACTAGCGGGACCGTACGAGCAGTACTTC. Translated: CASSLRLAGPYEQYF. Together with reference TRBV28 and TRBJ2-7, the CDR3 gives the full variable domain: DVKVTQSSRYLVKRTGEKVFLECVQDMDHENMFWYRQDPGLGLRLIYFSYDVKMKEKGDIPEGYSVSREKKERFSLILESASTNQTSMYLCASSLRLAGPYEQYFGPGTRLTVT.

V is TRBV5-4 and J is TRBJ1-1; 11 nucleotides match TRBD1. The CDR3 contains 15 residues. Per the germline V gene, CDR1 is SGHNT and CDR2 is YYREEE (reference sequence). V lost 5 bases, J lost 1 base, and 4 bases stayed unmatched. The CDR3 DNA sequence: TGTGCCAGCAGGGGACAGGGGGGGGCGAACACTGAAGCTTTCTTT. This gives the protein CASRGQGGANTEAFF.

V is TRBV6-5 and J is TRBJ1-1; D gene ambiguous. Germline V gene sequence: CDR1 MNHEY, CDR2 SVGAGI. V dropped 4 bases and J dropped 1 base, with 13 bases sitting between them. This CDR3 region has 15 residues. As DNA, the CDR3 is TGTGCCAGCAGTTTTGACAACCTGGAGAACACTGAAGCTTTCTTT. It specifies CASSFDNLENTEAFF.

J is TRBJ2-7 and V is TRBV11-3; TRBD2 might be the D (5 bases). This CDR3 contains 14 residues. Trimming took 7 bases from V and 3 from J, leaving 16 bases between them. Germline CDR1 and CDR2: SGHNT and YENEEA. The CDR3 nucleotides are TGTGCCAGCACCCTACAGCCGGGAAGCTACGAGCAGTACTTC. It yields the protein CASTLQPGSYEQYF.

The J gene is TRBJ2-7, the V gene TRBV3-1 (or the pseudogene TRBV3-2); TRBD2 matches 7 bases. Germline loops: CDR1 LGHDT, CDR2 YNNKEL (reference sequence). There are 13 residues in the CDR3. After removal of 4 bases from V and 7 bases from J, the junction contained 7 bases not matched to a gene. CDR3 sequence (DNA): TGTGCCAGCAGCCGTCGACTAGCTCGGGAGCAGTACTTC. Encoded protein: CASSRRLAREQYF.

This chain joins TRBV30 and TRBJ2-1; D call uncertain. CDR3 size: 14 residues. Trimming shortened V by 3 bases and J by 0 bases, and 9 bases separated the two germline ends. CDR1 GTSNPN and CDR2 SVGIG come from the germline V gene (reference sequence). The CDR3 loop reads CAWSVKSSYNEQFF. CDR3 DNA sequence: TGTGCCTGGAGCGTGAAGAGCTCCTACAATGAGCAGTTCTTC.

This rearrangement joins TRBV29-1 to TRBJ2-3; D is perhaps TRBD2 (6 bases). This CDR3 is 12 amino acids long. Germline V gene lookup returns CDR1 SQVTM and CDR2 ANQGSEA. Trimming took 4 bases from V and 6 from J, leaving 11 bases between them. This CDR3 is CSVGRVGDTQYF. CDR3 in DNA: TGCAGCGTTGGGAGGGTCGGGGATACGCAGTATTTT.

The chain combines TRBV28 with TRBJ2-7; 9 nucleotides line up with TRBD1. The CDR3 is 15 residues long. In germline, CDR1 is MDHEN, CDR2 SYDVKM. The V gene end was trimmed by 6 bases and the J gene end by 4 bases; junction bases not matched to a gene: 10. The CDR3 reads CASSLRGTGKYEQYF. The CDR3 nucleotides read TGTGCCAGCAGCCTACGGGGGACAGGGAAGTACGAGCAGTACTTC.

The CDR3 bases are TGTGCCAGCAGCCCCAATAGCGGCACCTATGGCTACACCTTC. This codes for CASSPNSGTYGYTF. The V and J genes are TRBV6-5 and TRBJ1-2; D uncertain. Trimming removed 6 bases from V and 4 bases from J, with 15 bases in between. CDR3 length: 14 amino acids. Per germline, CDR1 MNHEY and CDR2 SVGAGI.

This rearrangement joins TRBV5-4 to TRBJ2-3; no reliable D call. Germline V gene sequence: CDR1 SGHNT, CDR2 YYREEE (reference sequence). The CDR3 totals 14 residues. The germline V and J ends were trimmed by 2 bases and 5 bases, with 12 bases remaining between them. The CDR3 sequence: CASSFLDEVDTQYF. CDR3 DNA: TGTGCCAGCAGCTTTCTAGATGAGGTAGATACGCAGTATTTT.

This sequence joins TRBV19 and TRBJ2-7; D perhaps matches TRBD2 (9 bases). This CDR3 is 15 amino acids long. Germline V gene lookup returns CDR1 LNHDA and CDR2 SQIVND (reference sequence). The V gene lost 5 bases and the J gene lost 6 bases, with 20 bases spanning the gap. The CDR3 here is CASSRGQGGRGEQYF. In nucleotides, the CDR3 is TGTGCCAGTAGTCGCGGACAGGGCGGGAGGGGCGAGCAGTACTTC.